Sequencing of this T cell receptor beta chain was carried out in a study of glioma-infiltrating T cells after dendritic cell vaccination. Study conclusions and caveats: Survival was not directly related to TCR clonality in these patients.

Trimming removed 2 bases at V and 0 bases at J, with 10 bases between. The CDR3 extends over 15 amino acids. CDR1 MNHEY and CDR2 SVGAGI come from the germline V gene. As concerns this clone: Its antigen is undetermined. Other DNA sequences in the sample encode the same CDR3.

The immunoSEQ assay amplified TCRB CDR3 from up to roughly 2 ug DNA. Method: immunoSEQ multiplex PCR; TCRdb's copy keeps in-frame clones and lacks some. The sample includes roughly 100,000 clones, about four fifths seen only once; the top ten take approximately 12%. Only patients with spare fresh-frozen tumor and over two years of follow-up were included. PBMC were collected before vaccination, two weeks after the third vaccination, and at progression. The receptor comes from a human donor with glioblastoma. Sample: blood, taken before dendritic cell vaccination. The chain carries TRBV6-5 and TRBJ2-5; D possibly corresponds to TRBD1 (6 bases). The CDR3, as DNA: TGTGCCAGCAGTTACCTCGCAGGGGACCAAGAGACCCAGTACTTC. Amino acid sequence: CASSYLAGDQETQYF.